Described below is a single TCR beta chain sequence and its context. The sample belongs to a study of shared T cell receptors in the human thymus. Trimming shortened V by 3 bases and J by 7 bases, and 18 bases separated the two germline ends. CDR1 and CDR2 from the germline V gene are GTSNPN and SVGIG (reference sequence). CDR3 length: 14 residues. Only in-frame clones appear in the TCRdb table, and some are missing; sequencing was by immunoSEQ multiplex PCR. This sample yields 500,000 to 850,000 clones, of which roughly 86% are seen a single time; over 0.008% belongs to the top ten. These data also formed part of another study, on human thymus T cells. As that report states: Thymus was obtained from resections taken during corrective heart surgery.

Material for sequencing was thymocytes. The receptor's source is a boy under three years old with a congenital heart defect. The V gene is TRBV30, the J gene TRBJ1-1, with D uncertain. In DNA form, the CDR3 reads TGTGCCTGGAGCAAAGAATTTGGGGAGATTGAAGCTTTCTTT. It is translated as CAWSKEFGEIEAFF.